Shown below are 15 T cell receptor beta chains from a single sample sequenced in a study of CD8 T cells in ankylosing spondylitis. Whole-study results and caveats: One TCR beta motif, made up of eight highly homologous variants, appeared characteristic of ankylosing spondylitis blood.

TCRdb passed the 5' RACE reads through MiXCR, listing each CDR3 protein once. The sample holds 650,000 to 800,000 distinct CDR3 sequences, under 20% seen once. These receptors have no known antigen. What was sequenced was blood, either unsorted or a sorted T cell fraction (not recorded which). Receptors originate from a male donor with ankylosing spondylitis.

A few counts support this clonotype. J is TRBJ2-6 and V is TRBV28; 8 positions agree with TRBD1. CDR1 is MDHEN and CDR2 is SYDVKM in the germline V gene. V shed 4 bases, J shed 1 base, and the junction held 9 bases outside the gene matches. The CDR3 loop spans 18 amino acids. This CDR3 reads CASSSPGRGRSGANVLTF. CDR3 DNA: TGTGCCAGCAGTTCTCCTGGCAGGGGGCGTTCTGGGGCCAACGTCCTGACTTTC.

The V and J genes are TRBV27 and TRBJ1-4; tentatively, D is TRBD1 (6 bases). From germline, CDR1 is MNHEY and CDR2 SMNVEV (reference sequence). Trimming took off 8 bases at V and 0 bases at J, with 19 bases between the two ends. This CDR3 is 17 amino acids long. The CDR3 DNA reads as TGTGCCAGCCTCCCCCTCAGGGGCCGAGCAACTAATGAAAAACTGTTTTTT. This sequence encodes CASLPLRGRATNEKLFF.

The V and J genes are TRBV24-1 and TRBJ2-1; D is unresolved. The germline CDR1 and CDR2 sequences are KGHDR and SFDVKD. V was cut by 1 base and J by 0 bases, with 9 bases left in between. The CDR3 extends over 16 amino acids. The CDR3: CATSDFQVSSYNEQFF. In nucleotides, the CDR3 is TGTGCCACCAGTGATTTTCAGGTGAGCTCCTACAATGAGCAGTTCTTC.

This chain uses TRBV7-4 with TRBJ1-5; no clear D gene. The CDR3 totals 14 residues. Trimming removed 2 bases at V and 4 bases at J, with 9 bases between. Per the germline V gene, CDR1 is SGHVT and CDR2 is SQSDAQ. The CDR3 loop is CASSLFGPNQPQHF. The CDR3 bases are TGTGCCAGCAGCTTATTTGGCCCGAATCAGCCCCAGCATTTT.

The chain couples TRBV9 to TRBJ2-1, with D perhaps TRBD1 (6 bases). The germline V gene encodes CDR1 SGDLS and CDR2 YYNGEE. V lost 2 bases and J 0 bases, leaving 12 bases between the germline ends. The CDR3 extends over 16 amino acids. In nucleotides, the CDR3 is TGTGCCAGCAGCGTTGGGGACAAGAGCTCCTACAATGAGCAGTTCTTC. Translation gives CASSVGDKSSYNEQFF.

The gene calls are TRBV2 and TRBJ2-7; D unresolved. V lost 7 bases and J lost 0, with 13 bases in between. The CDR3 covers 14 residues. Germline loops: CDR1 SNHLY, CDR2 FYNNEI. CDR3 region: CASTGLSSSYEQYF. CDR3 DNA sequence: TGTGCCAGCACAGGCCTATCGAGCTCCTACGAGCAGTACTTC.

CDR3 in DNA: TGCAGCGTACACACTAGCGGGGGCAGGGATACGCAGTATTTT. Protein product: CSVHTSGGRDTQYF. The V and J genes are TRBV29-1 and TRBJ2-3; 11 bases are a match to TRBD2. Germline V gene lookup returns CDR1 SQVTM and CDR2 ANQGSEA. The CDR3 runs 14 residues. Trimming cost V 6 bases and J 6 bases; bases outside gene matches: 8.

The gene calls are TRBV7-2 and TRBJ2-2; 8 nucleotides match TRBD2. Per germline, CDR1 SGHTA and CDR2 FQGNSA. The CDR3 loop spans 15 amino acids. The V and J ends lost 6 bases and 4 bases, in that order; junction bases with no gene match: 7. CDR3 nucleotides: TGTGCCAGCAGATACACTAGCGGAAGCACCGGGGAGCTGTTTTTT. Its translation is CASRYTSGSTGELFF.

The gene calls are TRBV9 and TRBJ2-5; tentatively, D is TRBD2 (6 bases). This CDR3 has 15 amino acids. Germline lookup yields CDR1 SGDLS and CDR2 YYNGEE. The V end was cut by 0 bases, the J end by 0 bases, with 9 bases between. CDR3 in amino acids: CASSVGAGYQETQYF. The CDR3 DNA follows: TGTGCCAGCAGCGTAGGTGCGGGGTACCAAGAGACCCAGTACTTC.

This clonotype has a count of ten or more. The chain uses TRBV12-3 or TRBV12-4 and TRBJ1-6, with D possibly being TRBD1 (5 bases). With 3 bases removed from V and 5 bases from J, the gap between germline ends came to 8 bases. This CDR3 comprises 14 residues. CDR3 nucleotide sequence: TGTGCCAGCAGTTTCTGGGGGAATAATTCACCCCTCCACTTT. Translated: CASSFWGNNSPLHF.

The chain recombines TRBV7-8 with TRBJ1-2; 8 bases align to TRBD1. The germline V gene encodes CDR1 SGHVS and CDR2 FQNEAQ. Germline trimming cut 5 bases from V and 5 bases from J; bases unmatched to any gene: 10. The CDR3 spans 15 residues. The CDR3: CASSTLQGVGYGYTF. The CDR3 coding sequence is TGTGCCAGCAGCACCCTACAGGGGGTGGGGTATGGCTACACCTTC.

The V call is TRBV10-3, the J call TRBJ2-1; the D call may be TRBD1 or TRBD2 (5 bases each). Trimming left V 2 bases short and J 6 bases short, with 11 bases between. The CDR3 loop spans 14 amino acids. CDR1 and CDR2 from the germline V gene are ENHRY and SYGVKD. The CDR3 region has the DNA TGTGCCATCAGTGAGCCCGGGACCTCCAATGAGCAGTTCTTC. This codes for CAISEPGTSNEQFF.

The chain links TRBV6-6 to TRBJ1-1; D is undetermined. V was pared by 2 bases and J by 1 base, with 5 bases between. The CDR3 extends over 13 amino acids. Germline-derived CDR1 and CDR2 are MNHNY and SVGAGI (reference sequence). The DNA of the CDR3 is TGTGCCAGCAGTTACCTGCAGAACACTGAAGCTTTCTTT. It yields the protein CASSYLQNTEAFF.

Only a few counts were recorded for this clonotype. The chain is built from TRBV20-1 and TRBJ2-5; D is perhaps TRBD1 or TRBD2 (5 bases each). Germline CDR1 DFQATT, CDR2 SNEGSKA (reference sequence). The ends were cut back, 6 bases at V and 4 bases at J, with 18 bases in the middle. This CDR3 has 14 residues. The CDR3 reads CSAPTSLGGETQYF. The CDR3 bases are TGCAGTGCCCCAACATCCCTTGGGGGAGAGACCCAGTACTTC.

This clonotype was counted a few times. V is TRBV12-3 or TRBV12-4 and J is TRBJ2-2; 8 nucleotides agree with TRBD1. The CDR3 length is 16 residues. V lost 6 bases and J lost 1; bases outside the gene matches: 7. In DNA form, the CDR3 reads TGTGCCAGCAGCAATCGACAGGGGAAGAACACCGGGGAGCTGTTTTTT. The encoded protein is CASSNRQGKNTGELFF.